Given below is one T cell receptor (beta chain) in context. Trimming cost V 6 bases and J 6 bases; bases outside gene matches: 5. The CDR3 loop spans 15 amino acids. From germline, CDR1 is SNHLY and CDR2 FYNNEI. Repertoires were generated with immunoSEQ multiplex PCR, while TCRdb's copy carries only in-frame clones and drops some. The data show around 63,000 clones, 80% to 90% seen once. The record originates from a study of OX40 agonist ivuxolimab in advanced cancers. The overall study: Antecedent anti-PD-1, anti-PD-L1 or anti-CTLA-4 therapy was permissible, with under 50% having received some. Partial responses were achieved by three patients, one with hepatocellular carcinoma and two with cutaneous melanoma.

This specimen consisted of CD4+ or CD8+ T cells sorted from blood, obtained in a trial of the OX40 agonist ivuxolimab. This clonotype originated in an adult with an advanced solid tumor such as melanoma, head and neck, liver or kidney cancer. The V gene is TRBV2, the J gene TRBJ2-3; 14 bases fit TRBD2. Here the CDR3 reads CASSPTSGGVDTQYF. Here the CDR3 DNA reads TGTGCCAGCAGCCCGACTAGCGGGGGGGTGGATACGCAGTATTTT. The entire variable domain, with the rest obtained from reference TRBV2 and TRBJ2-3, is as follows: EPEVTQTPSHQVTQMGQEVILRCVPISNHLYFYWYRQILGQKVEFLVSFYNNEISEKSEIFDDQFSVERPDGSNFTLKIRSTKLEDSAMYFCASSPTSGGVDTQYFGPGTRLTVL.